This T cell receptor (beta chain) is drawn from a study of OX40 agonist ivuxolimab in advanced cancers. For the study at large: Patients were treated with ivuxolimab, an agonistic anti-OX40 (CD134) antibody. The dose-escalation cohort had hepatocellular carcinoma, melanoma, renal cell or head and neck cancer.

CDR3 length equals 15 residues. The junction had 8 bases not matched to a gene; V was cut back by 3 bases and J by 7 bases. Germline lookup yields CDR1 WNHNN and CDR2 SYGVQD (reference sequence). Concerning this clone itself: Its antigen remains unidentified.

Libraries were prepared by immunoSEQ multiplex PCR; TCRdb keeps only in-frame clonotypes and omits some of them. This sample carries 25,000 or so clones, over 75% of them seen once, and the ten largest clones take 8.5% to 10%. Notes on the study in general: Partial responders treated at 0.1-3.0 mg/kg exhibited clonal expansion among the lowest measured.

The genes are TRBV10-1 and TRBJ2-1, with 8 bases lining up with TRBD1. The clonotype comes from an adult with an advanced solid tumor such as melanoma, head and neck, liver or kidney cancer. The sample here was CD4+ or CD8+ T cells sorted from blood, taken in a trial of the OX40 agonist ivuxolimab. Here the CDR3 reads CASSDPPGGFNEQFF. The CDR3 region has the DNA TGCGCCAGCAGTGACCCCCCAGGGGGCTTTAATGAGCAGTTCTTC.